One and the same sample provided the 20 T cell receptor beta chains below, sequenced in a study of early T cells in non-severe SARS-CoV-2 infection. TCRdb re-analysed the 5' RACE reads in MiXCR, keeping a single row per CDR3 protein. This sample has some 60,000 distinct CDR3 sequences, with roughly an eighth found just once. Sequencing was carried out using whole blood. Receptors originate from an adult who was a healthcare worker with PCR-confirmed SARS-CoV-2 infection or an uninfected control (not recorded which).

This clonotype was found many times. This chain joins TRBV7-9 and TRBJ1-5; weak D call: TRBD1 (6 bases). Germline V CDR1 and CDR2: SEHNR, FQNEAQ (reference sequence). Deletions cut 4 bases from V and 0 bases from J, with 10 bases between. The CDR3 runs to 15 residues. CDR3 nucleotide sequence: TGTGCCAGCAGCTCAGGGACACCTAGCAATCAGCCCCAGCATTTT. Translation gives CASSSGTPSNQPQHF.

Many counts were recorded for this clonotype. The CDR3 bases are TGTGCCAGCAGCCAGTTACAGTCGAACACTGAAGCTTTCTTT. The encoded protein is CASSQLQSNTEAFF. This sequence joins TRBV14 and TRBJ1-1; D is undetermined. Germline assignment: CDR1 SGHDN and CDR2 FVKESK. Trimming left V 3 bases short and J 1 base short, with 9 bases between. This CDR3 has 14 amino acids.

This clonotype was counted a few times. This chain joins TRBV11-2 and TRBJ2-7; D is unclear. The CDR3 runs to 12 residues. V was clipped by 5 bases and J by 4 bases, with 9 bases between them. CDR1 SGHAT and CDR2 FQNNGV come from the germline V gene. The CDR3 DNA follows: TGTGCCAGCAGCCCATTGATTTACGAGCAGTACTTC. This encodes CASSPLIYEQYF.

This clonotype was seen ten or more times. This chain joins TRBV19 and TRBJ2-7; TRBD1 agrees at 9 bases. CDR1 and CDR2 (germline): LNHDA, SQIVND (reference sequence). Losses at the gene ends were 3 bases for V and 3 bases for J; bases not matched to a gene: 9. The CDR3 contains 16 residues. The CDR3 nucleotides read TGTGCCAGTAGTATCCTTCGGGGACAGGGTATCTACGAGCAGTACTTC. As protein: CASSILRGQGIYEQYF.

This clonotype has just a few counts. This chain links TRBV28 with TRBJ2-5, with 10 bases lining up with TRBD2. The trim removed 10 bases at V and 6 bases at J, leaving 11 bases unmatched. Germline V gene sequence: CDR1 MDHEN, CDR2 SYDVKM. This CDR3 comprises 14 residues. CDR3 residues: CATKAGGPTQTQYF. In DNA form, the CDR3 reads TGTGCCACCAAAGCGGGGGGGCCGACGCAGACCCAGTACTTC.

The sample holds many counts of this clonotype. The rearrangement links TRBV11-2 to TRBJ2-3; weak D call: TRBD2 (6 bases). Germline values: CDR1 SGHAT, CDR2 FQNNGV. CDR3 length equals 17 residues. V lost 5 bases and J 2 bases, leaving 20 bases between the germline ends. In DNA form, the CDR3 reads TGTGCCAGCAGCAGAGATGTGGTAGCGGAACACACAGATACGCAGTATTTT. This translates into CASSRDVVAEHTDTQYF.

This clonotype has ten or more counts. The chain has TRBV7-6 and TRBJ1-4, with D unresolved. This CDR3 contains 14 residues. Germline V gives CDR1 SGHVS, CDR2 FNYEAQ. V lost 2 bases and J 2 bases, leaving 6 bases between the germline ends. CDR3 amino acids: CASSLSWTNEKLFF. The CDR3 nucleotides are TGTGCCAGCAGCTTATCGTGGACTAATGAAAAACTGTTTTTT.

The rearrangement uses TRBV9 and TRBJ1-5; no reliable D call. CDR1 is SGDLS, CDR2 YYNGEE, per germline. The V end was cut by 4 bases, the J end by 6 bases, with 14 bases between. The CDR3 has 14 amino acids. This CDR3 reads CASSLTDIFQPQHF. CDR3 DNA sequence: TGTGCCAGCAGCCTGACCGACATATTTCAGCCCCAGCATTTT.

This clonotype was counted between two and nine times. The gene calls are TRBV6-2 or TRBV6-3 and TRBJ2-3, with D perhaps being TRBD1 or TRBD2 (6 bases each). The germline V gene has CDR1 MNHEY and CDR2 SVGEGT. The V and J ends lost 8 bases and 0 bases respectively, with 12 bases between them. This CDR3 is 14 amino acids long. CDR3 sequence: CASLSGASTDTQYF. CDR3 in DNA: TGTGCCAGCCTCTCGGGGGCTAGCACAGATACGCAGTATTTT.

This clonotype was observed at least ten times. The junction shows a germline mismatch at one end, possibly a read error. This chain connects TRBV7-7 to TRBJ1-1; 8 bases map to TRBD1. This CDR3 has 15 residues. The germline gives CDR1 SSHAT, CDR2 FNYEAQ (reference sequence). In DNA, the CDR3 is TGTGCTAGCAGCCCTGGACTGGACAGGGCGACTGAAGCTTTCTTT. Residues: CASSPGLDRATEAFF.

This clonotype was detected a few times. The gene calls are TRBV30 and TRBJ2-3; 10 bases line up with TRBD1. Trimming at V came to 5 bases and at J to 3 bases, leaving 2 bases not matched to a gene. Per the germline V gene, CDR1 is GTSNPN and CDR2 is SVGIG (reference sequence). The CDR3 runs to 13 residues. The CDR3 sequence: CAWWGQGTDTQYF. CDR3 DNA: TGTGCCTGGTGGGGACAGGGGACAGATACGCAGTATTTT.

This chain uses TRBV24-1 with TRBJ2-1; D uncertain. V shed 2 bases and J shed 5 bases, with 9 bases lying between them. This CDR3 contains 14 residues. Germline V gene data show CDR1 as KGHDR and CDR2 as SFDVKD. The CDR3: CATSDSIHNNEQFF. The CDR3 DNA reads TGTGCCACCAGTGATTCAATTCACAACAATGAGCAGTTCTTC.

This clonotype has just a few counts. The chain is built from TRBV5-6 and TRBJ1-3, with D possibly matching TRBD1 (5 bases). The germline V gene has CDR1 SGHDT and CDR2 YYEEEE. The length of the CDR3 is 14 residues. V dropped 1 base and J dropped 6 bases, with 11 bases sitting between them. The chain's CDR3 is CASSLLGTENTIYF. The CDR3 region has the DNA TGTGCCAGCAGCTTGCTGGGGACGGAAAACACCATATATTTT.

The table lists this clonotype with many counts. The rearrangement uses TRBV6-2 or TRBV6-3 and TRBJ2-1; D not resolved. In germline, CDR1 is MNHEY, CDR2 SVGEGT. V was trimmed by 5 bases and J by 6 bases, leaving 8 bases between them. This CDR3 contains 12 residues. Written as DNA, the CDR3 is TGTGCCAGCAGTGTTTGGCGCAATGAGCAGTTCTTC. It codes for CASSVWRNEQFF.

This clonotype was seen ten or more times. The rearrangement uses TRBV19 and TRBJ2-2; the D is unclear. This CDR3 has 14 residues. V lost 0 bases and J 4 bases, leaving 6 bases between the germline ends. The germline V gene encodes CDR1 LNHDA and CDR2 SQIVND (reference sequence). The CDR3 bases are TGTGCCAGTAGTATAGAGGGAATCACCGGGGAGCTGTTTTTT. Encoded protein: CASSIEGITGELFF.

This clonotype was counted at least ten times. This CDR3 reads CASSLGTQFRTTGELFF. As DNA, the CDR3 is TGCGCCAGCAGCTTGGGGACACAATTCCGGACCACCGGGGAGCTGTTTTTT. This chain links TRBV5-1 with TRBJ2-2, with D possibly being TRBD1 (5 bases). V lost 0 bases to trimming and J lost 4 bases, with 16 bases between them. This CDR3 is built from 17 residues. Germline V gene data show CDR1 as SGHRS and CDR2 as YFSETQ.

This clonotype appeared many times. The chain combines TRBV9 with TRBJ1-4; possible D gene TRBD1, 5 bases. Per germline, CDR1 SGDLS and CDR2 YYNGEE. The CDR3 covers 15 residues. Trimming took 0 bases from V and 5 from J, leaving 11 bases between them. CDR3 protein: CASSVDNRPNEKLFF. For the CDR3, the DNA is TGTGCCAGCAGCGTAGATAACAGGCCAAATGAAAAACTGTTTTTT.

This clonotype was observed a handful of times. The CDR3 bases are TGTGCCAGCAGTTGGACTAGCGGGGAGCTCTACAATGAGCAGTTCTTC. Translating gives CASSWTSGELYNEQFF. The chain couples TRBV12-3 or TRBV12-4 to TRBJ2-1, with TRBD2 matching 12 bases. Unmatched junction bases numbered 4, after V lost 4 bases and J lost 3 bases. CDR3 length: 16 amino acids.

V is TRBV7-6 and J is TRBJ2-3; 7 positions agree with TRBD2. Germline values: CDR1 SGHVS, CDR2 FNYEAQ. After removal of 5 bases from V and 5 bases from J, the junction contained 13 bases not matched to a gene. The CDR3 runs to 16 residues. The CDR3 coding sequence is TGTGCCAGCAGCCCGATCCGGGAGGCCGGGGGAGATACGCAGTATTTT. Its translation: CASSPIREAGGDTQYF. The variable domain in full, with the rest retrieved from reference TRBV7-6 and TRBJ2-3, is GAGVSQSPRYKVTKRGQDVALRCDPISGHVSLYWYRQALGQGPEFLTYFNYEAQQDKSGLPNDRFSAERPEGSISTLTIQRTEQRDSAMYRCASSPIREAGGDTQYFGPGTRLTVL.

The chain joins TRBV7-8 to TRBJ1-2; D is unresolved. Germline CDR1 and CDR2: SGHVS and FQNEAQ. V was cut by 0 bases and J by 1 base, with 9 bases left in between. The CDR3 sequence is 15 residues long. CDR3 region: CASSLAQTYNYGYTF. The CDR3 DNA reads as TGTGCCAGCAGCTTAGCACAGACCTATAACTATGGCTACACCTTC.